This TCR beta chain was identified during a study of blood T cell dynamics during melanoma immunotherapy. Turning to the study itself: Standard first-line treatment here was pembrolizumab or nivolumab plus ipilimumab in metastatic melanoma.

The time point is: week 3, after first cycle of checkpoint inhibitor. At 12 weeks after first infusion, RECIST 1.1 defined response for most patients. Patients with prior systemic cancer treatment, concomitant immunosuppressants, or other active malignancies were excluded. Every bulk PBMC sample received the same 350 ng of DNA. Sequencing used immunoSEQ multiplex PCR; TCRdb keeps in-frame clones, though not all of them. The sample shows roughly 10,000 clones, roughly 90% of them seen only once. Only one count was recorded for this clone. The germline gives CDR1 MDHEN, CDR2 SYDVKM. The CDR3 runs to 17 residues. The V segment lost 7 bases and the J segment 4 bases; nucleotides outside the gene matches: 12.

The origin of this receptor is a human donor with melanoma. Sequenced here: blood, sampled from a patient treated with checkpoint blockade. The rearrangement uses TRBV28 and TRBJ2-1; 11 bases map to TRBD2. In DNA form, the CDR3 reads TGTGCCAGCATCCGTAGAGGGCTAGCGGGAGGTTACAATGAGCAGTTCTTC. It encodes CASIRRGLAGGYNEQFF.